The clone carrying this TCR beta chain was counted many times. This sample was taken from a study of spatial heterogeneity in lung cancer. With V trimmed by 4 bases and J by 1 base, 4 bases remained unmatched. Looked up from germline, CDR1 is SGHRS and CDR2 is YFSETQ. CDR3 length: 16 amino acids. MiXCR, applied by TCRdb to the 5' RACE reads, yields one record per CDR3 protein. Among about 36,000 distinct CDR3 sequences listed, around 5.2% were seen once. Time point indicated: sample taken at primary tumor resection. Unsorted whole RNA of tumor, nontumor lung or frozen PBMC was sequenced. The source is a female donor with early-stage non-small cell lung cancer. The chain couples TRBV5-1 to TRBJ2-5, with TRBD2 matching over 13 bases. The starting material was PBMCs, obtained at surgery. CDR3 amino acids: CASSLGLAGVQETQYF. CDR3 bases: TGCGCCAGCAGCCTAGGACTAGCGGGGGTCCAAGAGACCCAGTACTTC.